Listed here are 26 T cell receptor beta chains from one sample, sequenced in a study of blood T cell repertoires in COVID-19. Method: immunoSEQ multiplex PCR; TCRdb's copy keeps in-frame clones and lacks some. The sample has roughly 250,000 clones; under 85% are singletons. Sample: peripheral blood. These receptors originate from a woman aged 40-49 years with active or convalescent COVID-19.

The chain links TRBV28 to TRBJ1-2; a possible D gene is TRBD1 (6 bases). Germline V gives CDR1 MDHEN, CDR2 SYDVKM. The CDR3 extends over 13 amino acids. V lost 7 bases and J 4 bases, leaving 13 bases between the germline ends. The CDR3 sequence: CASISGDSYGYTF. The CDR3 DNA is TGTGCCAGCATCTCAGGGGATAGCTATGGCTACACCTTC.

This clone has only a few counts. Written as DNA, the CDR3 is TGTGCCTGGAGGCCGGGACAGGGGAGAGAGACCCAGTACTTC. Amino acid sequence: CAWRPGQGRETQYF. J is TRBJ2-5 and V is TRBV30; the match to TRBD1 covers 10 bases. The germline V gene has CDR1 GTSNPN and CDR2 SVGIG (reference sequence). The CDR3 contains 14 residues. Losses at the gene ends were 3 bases for V and 4 bases for J; bases not matched to a gene: 5.

The chain has TRBV30 and TRBJ2-6; 10 bases agree with TRBD1. The CDR3 length is 17 residues. Trimming cost V 1 base and J 2 bases; bases outside gene matches: 5. CDR1 is GTSNPN and CDR2 is SVGIG in the germline V gene (reference sequence). The CDR3 here is CAWSGRTGGPGANVLTF. The CDR3 nucleotides read TGTGCCTGGAGTGGCCGGACAGGGGGACCTGGGGCCAACGTCCTGACTTTC.

The J gene is TRBJ2-7, the V gene TRBV6-5; 7 bases are a match to TRBD1. Germline values: CDR1 MNHEY, CDR2 SVGAGI. V shed 5 bases, J shed 2 bases, and the junction held 9 bases outside the gene matches. The CDR3 extends over 15 amino acids. The chain's CDR3 is CASSRTTGVAYEQYV. The CDR3 nucleotides are TGTGCCAGCAGTCGAACAACAGGGGTGGCCTACGAGCAGTACGTC.

This chain connects TRBV6-5 to TRBJ1-2; the D is unclear. V was clipped by 9 bases and J by 4 bases, with 12 bases between them. The germline CDR1 and CDR2 sequences are MNHEY and SVGAGI. This CDR3 has 12 residues. The CDR3 loop reads CASGGVLYGYTF. CDR3 coding DNA: TGTGCCAGTGGCGGGGTTCTCTATGGCTACACCTTC.

The V call is TRBV27, the J call TRBJ2-1; D perhaps matches TRBD1 (5 bases). The germline V and J ends were trimmed by 2 bases and 6 bases, with 14 bases remaining between them. This CDR3 is built from 15 residues. Germline V gene data show CDR1 as MNHEY and CDR2 as SMNVEV (reference sequence). CDR3 amino acids: CASSLKRQIFNEQFF. CDR3 DNA: TGTGCCAGCAGTTTAAAGAGACAGATTTTCAATGAGCAGTTCTTC.

The chain recombines TRBV7-9 with TRBJ1-1; 10 bases match TRBD1. The CDR3 consists of 15 residues. Germline V gives CDR1 SEHNR, CDR2 FQNEAQ (reference sequence). J gave up 1 base and V 4 bases, and 3 bases lay outside the gene matches. The CDR3: CASSSTGGGNTEAFF. CDR3 sequence (DNA): TGTGCCAGCAGCTCGACAGGGGGCGGGAACACTGAAGCTTTCTTT. Based on the CDR3 plus reference TRBV7-9 and TRBJ1-1, the full variable domain is DTGVSQNPRHKITKRGQNVTFRCDPISEHNRLYWYRQTLGQGPEFLTYFQNEAQLEKSRLLSDRFSAERPKGSFSTLEIQRTEQGDSAMYLCASSSTGGGNTEAFFGQGTRLTVV.

This clone was detected only once. The CDR3 DNA reads TGTGCCAGCAGTTTAGCCTTCGGAGGGCTGTTTTTT. Amino acid sequence: CASSLAFGGLFF. J is TRBJ2-2 and V is TRBV12-3 or TRBV12-4; D may be TRBD2 (5 bases). This CDR3 region has 12 residues. V lost 0 bases to trimming and J lost 13 bases, with 9 bases between them.

The table lists this clone with a few counts. The rearrangement joins TRBV20-1 to TRBJ1-3, with D unclear. V lost 6 bases to trimming and J lost 11 bases, with 14 bases between them. CDR3 length: 11 amino acids. Germline assignment: CDR1 DFQATT and CDR2 SNEGSKA (reference sequence). The CDR3 nucleotides read TGCAGTGCCCTCTACCGCGGCGCCATATATTTT. This sequence encodes CSALYRGAIYF.

The rearrangement joins TRBV19 to TRBJ1-1; the match to TRBD1 covers 10 bases. The CDR3 contains 15 residues. Trimming removed 5 bases from V and 4 bases from J; junction bases left unmatched: 7. The germline CDR1 and CDR2 sequences are LNHDA and SQIVND (reference sequence). This chain's CDR3 is CASSGERTGGTEAFF. Written as DNA, the CDR3 is TGTGCCAGTAGTGGGGAGAGGACAGGGGGCACTGAAGCTTTCTTT.

This clone was recorded only once. A much more abundant neighbour one base away suggests this may be a read error. Other DNA sequences in the sample encode the same CDR3. This chain links TRBV7-3 with TRBJ1-1; tentative D call: TRBD1 (5 bases). Trimming removed 2 bases at V and 1 base at J, with 5 bases between. Germline V CDR1 and CDR2: SGHTA, FQGTGA. This CDR3 has 13 residues. CDR3 DNA: TGTGCCAGCAGCTTAGACAGGAACACTGAAGCTTTCTTT. Amino acids: CASSLDRNTEAFF.

The chain employs TRBV10-3 and TRBJ2-7; D not certain. The CDR3 has 11 residues. Trimming stripped 4 bases from V and 6 bases from J, with 7 bases between. Germline-derived CDR1 and CDR2 are ENHRY and SYGVKD. CDR3 protein: CAISAYPEQYF. CDR3 in DNA: TGTGCCATCAGTGCCTACCCCGAGCAGTACTTC.

This clone has a count of ten or more. The rearrangement joins TRBV30 to TRBJ2-2; perhaps TRBD1 as D (6 bases). There are 13 residues in the CDR3. The germline V and J ends were trimmed by 4 bases and 4 bases, with 10 bases remaining between them. CDR1 and CDR2 (germline): GTSNPN, SVGIG (reference sequence). The CDR3 sequence: CAWNRDATGELFF. DNA of the CDR3: TGTGCCTGGAACAGGGACGCCACCGGGGAGCTGTTTTTT.

This clone came up a few times. The chain links TRBV7-2 to TRBJ1-2; TRBD1 matches at 7 bases. Unmatched junction bases numbered 3, after V lost 4 bases and J lost 1 base. The CDR3 sequence is 14 residues long. Germline CDR1 and CDR2: SGHTA and FQGNSA. The CDR3 coding sequence is TGTGCCAGCAGCTCTACAGGGGTTAACTATGGCTACACCTTC. Residues: CASSSTGVNYGYTF. The full variable domain, completed using reference TRBV7-2 and TRBJ1-2, is GAGVSQSPSNKVTEKGKDVELRCDPISGHTALYWYRQSLGQGLEFLIYFQGNSAPDKSGLPSDRFSAERTGGSVSTLTIQRTQQEDSAVYLCASSSTGVNYGYTFGSGTRLTVV.

The count of this clone is one. The chain links TRBV5-5 to TRBJ2-3; D is unresolved. Germline V gives CDR1 SGHKS, CDR2 YYEKEE (reference sequence). The CDR3 contains 13 residues. Trimming pared 4 bases from V and 5 bases from J, leaving 11 bases between. The CDR3 DNA reads TGTGCCAGCAGCCCCCGGTTTGGAGATACGCAGTATTTT. This translates into CASSPRFGDTQYF.

The CDR3 sequence is CASSLESTGGNYGYTF. The DNA of the CDR3 is TGCGCCAGCAGCTTGGAATCAACAGGGGGTAACTATGGCTACACCTTC. The chain uses TRBV5-1 and TRBJ1-2; the match to TRBD1 covers 8 bases. J gave up 1 base and V 0 bases, and 5 bases lay outside the gene matches. Germline CDR1 reads SGHRS; CDR2 reads YFSETQ. The CDR3 has 16 residues. The full variable domain, completed using reference TRBV5-1 and TRBJ1-2, is KAGVTQTPRYLIKTRGQQVTLSCSPISGHRSVSWYQQTPGQGLQFLFEYFSETQRNKGNFPGRFSGRQFSNSRSEMNVSTLELGDSALYLCASSLESTGGNYGYTFGSGTRLTVV.

The chain carries TRBV7-3 and TRBJ1-1; D not resolved. The V gene's germline CDR1 is SGHTA and CDR2 FQGTGA. This CDR3 contains 13 residues. Trimming removed 2 bases at V and 11 bases at J, with 15 bases between. Here the CDR3 reads CASSLLGSPMAFF. Here the CDR3 DNA reads TGTGCCAGCAGCTTATTGGGCTCCCCAATGGCTTTCTTT.

This clone came up a few times. This chain connects TRBV18 to TRBJ1-2, with TRBD1 as a possible D gene (5 bases). The V end lost 6 bases, the J end lost 6 bases, and 14 bases lay between the germline ends. Looked up from germline, CDR1 is KGHSH and CDR2 is LQKENI. The CDR3 runs 13 residues. CDR3 in DNA: TGTGCCAGCTCCCCCTCCGGCAGGGATGGCTACACCTTC. Amino acids: CASSPSGRDGYTF.

The chain is built from TRBV11-2 and TRBJ1-5, with 9 bases lining up with TRBD1. The CDR3 is 15 amino acids. From germline, CDR1 is SGHAT and CDR2 FQNNGV. V gave up 5 bases and J gave up 2 bases; unmatched junction bases: 4. CDR3 residues: CASSGGQGGNQPQHF. CDR3 nucleotide sequence: TGTGCCAGCAGCGGGGGACAGGGAGGCAATCAGCCCCAGCATTTT.

A single count supports this clone. In DNA form, the CDR3 reads TGTGCCAGCAGCTTGCTATTTCTTGACGGGGAGCTGTTTTTT. It encodes CASSLLFLDGELFF. J is TRBJ2-2 and V is TRBV5-4; D gene unclear. The CDR3 length is 14 residues. Germline V gene lookup returns CDR1 SGHNT and CDR2 YYREEE (reference sequence). V lost 1 base and J lost 7, with 11 bases in between.

The chain employs TRBV30 and TRBJ1-3; 11 bases map to TRBD1. The CDR3 spans 16 residues. The junction had 11 bases not matched to a gene; V was cut back by 6 bases and J by 4 bases. Germline CDR1 is GTSNPN and CDR2 is SVGIG (reference sequence). The CDR3 here is CACLPGTGGFGNTIYF. In DNA form, the CDR3 reads TGTGCCTGCCTACCCGGGACAGGGGGGTTCGGAAACACCATATATTTT.

The J gene is TRBJ1-1, the V gene TRBV28, with 8 nucleotides matching TRBD1. CDR3 size: 13 residues. Germline assignment: CDR1 MDHEN and CDR2 SYDVKM. V trimming: 8 bases; J trimming: 2 bases; junction bases outside the gene matches: 4. DNA for the CDR3: TGTGCCAGCGTGGGACAGGCCAACACTGAAGCTTTCTTT. Translation: CASVGQANTEAFF.

This clone was seen once. The gene calls are TRBV27 and TRBJ1-5, with D maybe TRBD1 (5 bases). Germline V gives CDR1 MNHEY, CDR2 SMNVEV (reference sequence). V was pared by 6 bases and J by 7 bases, with 16 bases between. The CDR3 consists of 14 residues. The DNA of the CDR3 is TGTGCCAGCAGAGTACGCGGGGAGGGGCAGCCCCAGCATTTT. Translation: CASRVRGEGQPQHF.

The chain employs TRBV11-3 and TRBJ1-3; D gene ambiguous. Germline assignment: CDR1 SGHNT and CDR2 YENEEA. The V and J ends lost 6 bases and 7 bases respectively, with 25 bases between them. The CDR3 has 17 residues. The DNA for the CDR3 is TGTGCCAGCAGTCCCTGGGGAGGGTACTGGGGTTGGAACACCATATATTTT. This gives the protein CASSPWGGYWGWNTIYF.

The CDR3 bases are TGTGCCAGCAGTGATTTGGTGGGCGCTGAAGCTTTCTTT. It yields the protein CASSDLVGAEAFF. The rearrangement links TRBV12-3 or TRBV12-4 to TRBJ1-1; no clear D. CDR3 length: 13 residues. V gave up 5 bases and J gave up 6 bases, with 13 bases separating them.

This clone was counted only a few times. The chain uses TRBV11-2 and TRBJ1-1; D is ambiguous. The CDR3 covers 14 residues. Germline CDR1 reads SGHAT; CDR2 reads FQNNGV. The V and J ends lost 1 base and 7 bases respectively, with 13 bases between them. The CDR3 region has the DNA TGTGCCAGCAGCTTAGGGGTCGGAGGGATTGAAGCTTTCTTT. Translating gives CASSLGVGGIEAFF.